The T cell receptor beta chain described here comes from a study of blood T cell repertoires in COVID-19. TCRdb's table, derived via immunoSEQ multiplex PCR, lists solely in-frame clones and lacks some. In the table there are tens of thousands of clones, roughly 81% of which are singletons. This clone was seen a few times. The junction and the germline gene differ at one end; a read error may be behind it. CDR1 and CDR2 from the germline V gene are SSHAT and FNYEAQ (reference sequence). The CDR3 is 15 residues long. The source of this sequence is a man at least 80 years old with COVID-19, enrolled during active disease. The sequenced sample was peripheral blood. The chain is built from TRBV7-7 and TRBJ2-5; 9 nucleotides agree with TRBD2. The CDR3 protein is CASSFQRGEYETQYF. In DNA form, the CDR3 reads TGTGCTAGCAGCTTTCAGCGGGGGGAATATGAGACCCAGTACTTC.